This entry lists 9 T cell receptor beta chains sequenced from one sample in a study of molecular identifiers for immune sequencing clone quantification. In TCRdb, the PCR reads were re-called with MiXCR into one record per CDR3 protein. The sample lists around 65,000 distinct CDR3 sequences; less than 20% were seen once. Sequenced material: naive CD8+ T cells from blood, with Jurkat cell RNA spiked in. As to subset: FACS-sorted CD8+CD4-CCR7+CD45RA+ naive T cells. Receptor source: a human donor in good health. Some libraries in this study had Jurkat cell RNA spiked in.

This clonotype was counted at least ten times. This chain connects TRBV29-1 to TRBJ2-7; 10 bases are a match to TRBD2. From germline, CDR1 is SQVTM and CDR2 ANQGSEA. V lost 1 base and J lost 2; bases outside the gene matches: 5. This CDR3 has 15 residues. CDR3 sequence reads: CSVEVGTSGTYEQYF. The CDR3 DNA sequence: TGCAGCGTTGAAGTGGGTACTAGCGGGACCTACGAGCAGTACTTC.

This clonotype came up many times. The V gene is TRBV11-3, the J gene TRBJ2-1, with D uncertain. The germline CDR1 and CDR2 sequences are SGHNT and YENEEA. V was pared by 1 base and J by 5 bases, with 18 bases between. The CDR3 sequence is 17 residues long. In DNA form, the CDR3 reads TGTGCCAGCAGCTTAGGGCCCCCGCAGAATCAGAACAATGAGCAGTTCTTC. This gives the protein CASSLGPPQNQNNEQFF.

This clonotype was counted ten times or more. This rearrangement joins TRBV4-3 to TRBJ2-1; D is ambiguous. V was clipped by 1 base and J by 8 bases, with 12 bases between them. Germline V CDR1 and CDR2: LGHNA, YSLEER. This CDR3 spans 14 amino acids. The CDR3 sequence is CASSQALLVDEQFF. DNA of the CDR3: TGCGCCAGCAGCCAAGCCCTCCTAGTGGATGAGCAGTTCTTC.

The chain combines TRBV2 with TRBJ2-1; D gene unclear. Trimming pared 7 bases from V and 7 bases from J, leaving 17 bases between. The CDR3 has 14 amino acids. The germline V gene has CDR1 SNHLY and CDR2 FYNNEI. This CDR3 reads CASIWGFDQNEQFF. The CDR3, as DNA: TGTGCCAGCATATGGGGATTTGACCAAAATGAGCAGTTCTTC.

This clonotype has at least ten counts. This rearrangement joins TRBV4-3 to TRBJ2-7; weak D call: TRBD1 (5 bases). The V end was cut by 2 bases, the J end by 4 bases, with 9 bases between. CDR3 length: 13 residues. Germline-derived CDR1 and CDR2 are LGHNA and YSLEER. The CDR3 DNA reads TGCGCCAGCAGCCAACACCAGGGTTACGAGCAGTACTTC. Translated: CASSQHQGYEQYF.

This clonotype occurred many times. This chain joins TRBV19 and TRBJ1-5, with TRBD1 matching over 8 bases. J gave up 7 bases and V 6 bases, and 8 bases lay outside the gene matches. This CDR3 has 14 residues. The germline V gene has CDR1 LNHDA and CDR2 SQIVND (reference sequence). CDR3 sequence (DNA): TGTGCCAGTAGCTCCGGGACAGGTAGCCAGCCCCAGCATTTT. This sequence encodes CASSSGTGSQPQHF.

At least ten counts were recorded for this clonotype. This rearrangement joins TRBV11-2 to TRBJ2-3, with a tentative D call TRBD2 (6 bases). V lost 8 bases and J lost 2, with 11 bases in between. The CDR3 is 13 residues long. CDR1 is SGHAT and CDR2 is FQNNGV in the germline V gene. This CDR3 is CASLSGSTDTQYF. CDR3 DNA sequence: TGTGCCAGCCTTAGCGGATCCACAGATACGCAGTATTTT. Variable domain in full (rest from reference TRBV11-2 and TRBJ2-3): EAGVAQSPRYKIIEKRQSVAFWCNPISGHATLYWYQQILGQGPKLLIQFQNNGVVDDSQLPKDRFSAERLKGVDSTLKIQPAKLEDSAVYLCASLSGSTDTQYFGPGTRLTVL.

Ten or more counts support this clonotype. The rearrangement uses TRBV19 and TRBJ1-5; 8 bases agree with TRBD1. With V trimmed by 6 bases and J by 4 bases, 5 bases remained unmatched. The CDR3 extends over 14 amino acids. Germline V gives CDR1 LNHDA, CDR2 SQIVND (reference sequence). The CDR3 is CASRQRTGNQPQHF. The DNA of the CDR3 is TGTGCCAGTAGGCAAAGGACAGGGAATCAGCCCCAGCATTTT.

This clonotype was counted at least ten times. This chain joins TRBV7-2 and TRBJ2-3, with TRBD1 matching over 7 bases. Germline V CDR1 and CDR2: SGHTA, FQGNSA. This CDR3 spans 16 amino acids. The trim removed 1 base at V and 2 bases at J, leaving 6 bases unmatched. The CDR3 coding sequence is TGTGCCAGCAGCTTAGACAGGGGATTAAACACAGATACGCAGTATTTT. It encodes CASSLDRGLNTDTQYF.